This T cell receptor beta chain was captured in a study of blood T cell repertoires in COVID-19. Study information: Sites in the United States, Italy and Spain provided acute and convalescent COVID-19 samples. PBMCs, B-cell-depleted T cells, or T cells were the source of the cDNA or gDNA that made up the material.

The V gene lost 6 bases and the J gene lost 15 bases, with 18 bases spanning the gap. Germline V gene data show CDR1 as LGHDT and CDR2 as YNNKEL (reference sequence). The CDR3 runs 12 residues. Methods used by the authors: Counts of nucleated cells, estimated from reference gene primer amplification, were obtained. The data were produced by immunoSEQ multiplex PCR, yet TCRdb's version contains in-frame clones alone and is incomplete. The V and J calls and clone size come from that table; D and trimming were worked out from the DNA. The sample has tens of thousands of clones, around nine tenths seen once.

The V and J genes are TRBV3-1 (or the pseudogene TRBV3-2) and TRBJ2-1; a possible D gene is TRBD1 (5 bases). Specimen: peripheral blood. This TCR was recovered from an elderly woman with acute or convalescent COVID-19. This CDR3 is CASSLTVGNRFF. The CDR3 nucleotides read TGTGCCAGCAGTCTGACAGTAGGGAATCGGTTCTTC.